The 18 T cell receptor beta chains reported below all come from one sample, sequenced in a study of follicular helper T cells after annual influenza vaccination. Generated by immunoSEQ multiplex PCR, the TCRdb table keeps only in-frame clones and is missing some. The data show some 30,000 clones, with roughly 80% seen just once and 1% to 1.5% held by the top ten. Noted time point: 2014-2015 season, pre-vaccination. Sequencing was performed on CXCR5+ CD38- circulating T follicular helper cells from blood, taken on the day of influenza vaccination. Subset here: circulating Tfh, non-naive CD4+CXCR5+PD-1+ (ICOS+CD38+ or ICOS-CD38-). The receptors derive from an adult who received the influenza vaccine.

This chain joins TRBV7-2 and TRBJ1-4; maybe TRBD1 (5 bases). The CDR3 has 14 residues. Germline CDR1 is SGHTA and CDR2 is FQGNSA. V lost 3 bases, J lost 8 bases, and 13 bases lay in between. This CDR3 reads CASSFRQGAEKLFF. CDR3 DNA: TGTGCCAGCAGCTTTCGGCAGGGCGCGGAAAAACTGTTTTTT.

This sequence joins TRBV7-2 and TRBJ2-4; 7 bases are shared with TRBD1. The junction had 5 bases not matched to a gene; V was cut back by 4 bases and J by 8 bases. CDR3 length: 13 residues. Germline CDR1 and CDR2: SGHTA and FQGNSA. The CDR3 is CASSYRQGDIQYF. The CDR3 nucleotides are TGTGCCAGCAGCTACCGACAGGGCGACATTCAGTACTTC.

The chain employs TRBV5-5 and TRBJ1-3; 7 nucleotides match TRBD1. Germline V gives CDR1 SGHKS, CDR2 YYEKEE (reference sequence). V shed 4 bases and J 4 bases; nucleotides not matched to a gene: 11. CDR3 length: 16 amino acids. CDR3 residues: CASSPEATGAGNTIYF. In nucleotides, the CDR3 is TGTGCCAGCAGCCCCGAAGCTACAGGGGCGGGAAACACCATATATTTT.

The chain uses TRBV6-5 and TRBJ1-2; possibly TRBD1 for D (6 bases). Germline CDR1 MNHEY, CDR2 SVGAGI. Trimming took off 6 bases at V and 4 bases at J, with 12 bases between the two ends. This CDR3 is built from 13 residues. The CDR3 region has the DNA TGTGCCAGCAGCCAAGGGGGGGCCTATGGCTACACCTTC. This translates into CASSQGGAYGYTF.

The CDR3 reads CAMTGGKNSPLHF. CDR3 in DNA: TGTGCCATGACAGGGGGCAAGAATTCACCCCTCCACTTT. The chain uses TRBV10-3 and TRBJ1-6, with 10 bases aligning to TRBD1. The CDR3 is made up of 13 amino acids. V shed 9 bases and J 7 bases; nucleotides not matched to a gene: 3. Per the germline V gene, CDR1 is ENHRY and CDR2 is SYGVKD.

The V gene is TRBV14, the J gene TRBJ1-1, with D unresolved. The germline V gene has CDR1 SGHDN and CDR2 FVKESK. The CDR3 spans 14 residues. The V and J ends lost 0 bases and 1 base respectively, with 6 bases between them. CDR3 region: CASSQEARNTEAFF. CDR3 sequence (DNA): TGTGCCAGCAGCCAAGAGGCTAGGAACACTGAAGCTTTCTTT. The full variable domain, its missing parts supplied by reference TRBV14 and TRBJ1-1, is EAGVTQFPSHSVIEKGQTVTLRCDPISGHDNLYWYRRVMGKEIKFLLHFVKESKQDESGMPNNRFLAERTGGTYSTLKVQPAELEDSGVYFCASSQEARNTEAFFGQGTRLTVV.

The count of this clone is one. The chain is built from TRBV28 and TRBJ2-5; TRBD1 aligns across 11 bases. The length of the CDR3 is 15 residues. Trimming cost V 6 bases and J 11 bases; bases outside gene matches: 14. In germline, CDR1 is MDHEN, CDR2 SYDVKM. CDR3 sequence (DNA): TGTGCCAGCAGCCCACCGGGACAGGGGGAGCGAGAGCAGTACTTC. Translation gives CASSPPGQGEREQYF.

As regards this clone: Other DNA sequences within the sample encode an identical CDR3. V is TRBV2 and J is TRBJ2-5; possibly TRBD2 for D (6 bases). The end of the DNA is better explained by TRBJ2-7, so the J call may be wrong. In germline, CDR1 is SNHLY, CDR2 FYNNEI. The CDR3 totals 14 residues. Here the CDR3 DNA reads TGTGCCAGTTCCCCGGGACTGCTCTCCTACGAGCAGTACTTC. Translating it yields CASSPGLLSYEQYF.

The V gene is TRBV15, the J gene TRBJ1-4; D gene uncertain. The CDR3 loop spans 13 amino acids. V shed 4 bases and J shed 7 bases, with 10 bases lying between them. Germline CDR1 LNHNV, CDR2 YYDKDF (reference sequence). CDR3 sequence reads: CATSNNEVEKLFF. CDR3 DNA: TGTGCCACCAGCAACAATGAGGTTGAAAAACTGTTTTTT.

This clone was observed a single time. The CDR3 protein is CASSVAGGQGLFF. CDR3 bases: TGTGCCAGCAGCGTAGCTGGGGGACAGGGTCTGTTTTTT. J is TRBJ2-2 and V is TRBV9; 9 nucleotides align to TRBD1. Trimming at V came to 0 bases and at J to 14 bases, leaving 5 bases not matched to a gene. CDR3 length: 13 residues. Per germline, CDR1 SGDLS and CDR2 YYNGEE. The variable domain in full, completed from reference TRBV9 and TRBJ2-2, reads DSGVTQTPKHLITATGQRVTLRCSPRSGDLSVYWYQQSLDQGLQFLIQYYNGEERAKGNILERFSAQQFPDLHSELNLSSLELGDSALYFCASSVAGGQGLFFGEGSRLTVL.

The chain is built from TRBV28 and TRBJ1-2; TRBD1 might be the D (6 bases). Trimming cost V 6 bases and J 4 bases, with 12 bases left between them. The CDR3 runs 13 residues. In germline, CDR1 is MDHEN, CDR2 SYDVKM. CDR3 sequence reads: CASRGGRGYGYTF. For the CDR3, the DNA is TGTGCCAGCAGGGGGGGGCGAGGCTATGGCTACACCTTC.

The chain links TRBV6-1 to TRBJ2-1; 10 bases match TRBD1. The germline V gene encodes CDR1 MNHNS and CDR2 SASEGT. The CDR3 runs to 15 residues. Trimming cost V 6 bases and J 5 bases; bases outside gene matches: 7. The CDR3 loop is CASSPAGQGNNEQFF. In nucleotides, the CDR3 is TGTGCCAGCAGCCCTGCGGGACAGGGGAACAATGAGCAGTTCTTC.

The V and J genes are TRBV19 and TRBJ1-1; D might be TRBD1 (5 bases). The CDR3 has 12 residues. In germline, CDR1 is LNHDA, CDR2 SQIVND (reference sequence). Deletions cut 7 bases from V and 1 base from J, with 7 bases between. The CDR3 DNA follows: TGTGCCAGTAAGGACACGAACACTGAAGCTTTCTTT. It specifies CASKDTNTEAFF.

This clone was recorded once. The J gene is TRBJ2-3, the V gene TRBV30, with D perhaps TRBD2 (5 bases). With 4 bases removed from V and 0 bases from J, the gap between germline ends came to 11 bases. CDR1 GTSNPN and CDR2 SVGIG come from the germline V gene (reference sequence). The CDR3 has 14 residues. CDR3 DNA sequence: TGTGCCTGGAAACCGGGGTATAGCACAGATACGCAGTATTTT. This gives the protein CAWKPGYSTDTQYF.

This clone was observed a handful of times. The chain joins TRBV6-5 to TRBJ2-7, with 12 bases matching TRBD2. The CDR3 runs 15 residues. Per germline, CDR1 MNHEY and CDR2 SVGAGI. V dropped 5 bases and J dropped 2; count of bases not matched to a gene: 4. The CDR3, as DNA: TGTGCCAGCAGTAAGACTAGCGGGAGCACCTACGAGCAGTACTTC. Encoded protein: CASSKTSGSTYEQYF.

The chain joins TRBV6-5 to TRBJ2-1; D possibly corresponds to TRBD2 (5 bases). There are 16 residues in the CDR3. CDR1 MNHEY and CDR2 SVGAGI come from the germline V gene. Trimming stripped 0 bases from V and 2 bases from J, with 11 bases between. CDR3 loop: CASSYSPGTPYNEQFF. The CDR3 nucleotides are TGTGCCAGCAGTTACTCGCCGGGAACCCCCTACAATGAGCAGTTCTTC.

The chain links TRBV6-1 to TRBJ2-4; TRBD1 aligns across 9 bases. Germline V gene sequence: CDR1 MNHNS, CDR2 SASEGT. This CDR3 is 16 amino acids long. With 1 base clipped from V and 6 bases from J, the junction kept 7 bases outside the gene matches. This chain's CDR3 is CASSEGAKGQGNIQYF. The CDR3 DNA sequence: TGTGCCAGCAGTGAAGGGGCTAAGGGACAGGGAAACATTCAGTACTTC.

This chain connects TRBV7-3 to TRBJ1-1; TRBD1 matches at 9 bases. V gave up 2 bases and J gave up 1 base; unmatched junction bases: 2. In germline, CDR1 is SGHTA, CDR2 FQGTGA. This CDR3 is built from 15 residues. The CDR3 nucleotides read TGTGCCAGCAGCTTATCGGGACAGGGGAACACTGAAGCTTTCTTT. This sequence encodes CASSLSGQGNTEAFF. Looking up the rest from reference TRBV7-3 and TRBJ1-1 gives the full variable domain: GAGVSQTPSNKVTEKGKYVELRCDPISGHTALYWYRQSLGQGPEFLIYFQGTGAADDSGLPNDRFFAVRPEGSVSTLKIQRTERGDSAVYLCASSLSGQGNTEAFFGQGTRLTVV.